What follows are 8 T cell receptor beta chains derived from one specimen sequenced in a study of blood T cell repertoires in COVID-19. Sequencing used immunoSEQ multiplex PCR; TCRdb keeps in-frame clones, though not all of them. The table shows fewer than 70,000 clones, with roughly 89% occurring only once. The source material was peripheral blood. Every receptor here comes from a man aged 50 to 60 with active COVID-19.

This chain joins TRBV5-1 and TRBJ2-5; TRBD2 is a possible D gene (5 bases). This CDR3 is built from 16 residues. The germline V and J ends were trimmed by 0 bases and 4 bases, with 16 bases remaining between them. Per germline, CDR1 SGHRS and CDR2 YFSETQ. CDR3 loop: CASSLGTAGGRETQYF. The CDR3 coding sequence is TGCGCCAGCAGCTTGGGTACCGCAGGCGGGCGAGAGACCCAGTACTTC.

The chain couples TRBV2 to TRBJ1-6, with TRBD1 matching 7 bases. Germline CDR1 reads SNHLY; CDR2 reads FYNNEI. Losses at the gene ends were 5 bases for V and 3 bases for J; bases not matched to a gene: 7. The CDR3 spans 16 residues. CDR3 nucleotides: TGTGCCAGCAGTAAACAGGGGTCGGACTATAATTCACCCCTCCACTTT. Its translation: CASSKQGSDYNSPLHF.

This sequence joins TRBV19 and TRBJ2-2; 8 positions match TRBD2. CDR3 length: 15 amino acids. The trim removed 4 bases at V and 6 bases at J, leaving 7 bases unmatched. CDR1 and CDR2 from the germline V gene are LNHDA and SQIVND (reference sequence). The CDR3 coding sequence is TGTGCCAGTAGTACCTTTGGCGGGGGGTCCGGGGAGCTGTTTTTT. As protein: CASSTFGGGSGELFF.

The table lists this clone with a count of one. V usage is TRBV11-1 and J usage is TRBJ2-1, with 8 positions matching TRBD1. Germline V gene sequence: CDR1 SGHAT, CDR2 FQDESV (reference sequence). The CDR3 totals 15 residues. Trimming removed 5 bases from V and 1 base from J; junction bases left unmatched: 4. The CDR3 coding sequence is TGTGCCAGCAGCCTTGACAGGGGTTCCTACAATGAGCAGTTCTTC. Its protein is CASSLDRGSYNEQFF.

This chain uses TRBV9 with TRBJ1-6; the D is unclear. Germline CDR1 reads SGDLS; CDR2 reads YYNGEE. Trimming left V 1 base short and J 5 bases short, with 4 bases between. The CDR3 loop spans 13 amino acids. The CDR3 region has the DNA TGTGCCAGCAGCGTAACGGATAATTCACCCCTCCACTTT. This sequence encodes CASSVTDNSPLHF.

CDR3 sequence reads: CASSALERDDNEQFF. DNA of the CDR3: TGTGCCAGCAGCGCACTAGAGCGGGATGACAATGAGCAGTTCTTC. J is TRBJ2-1 and V is TRBV5-6, with 7 bases lining up with TRBD2. Germline CDR1 is SGHDT and CDR2 is YYEEEE. The CDR3 runs 15 residues. V was pared by 4 bases and J by 5 bases, with 9 bases of the junction left unmatched.

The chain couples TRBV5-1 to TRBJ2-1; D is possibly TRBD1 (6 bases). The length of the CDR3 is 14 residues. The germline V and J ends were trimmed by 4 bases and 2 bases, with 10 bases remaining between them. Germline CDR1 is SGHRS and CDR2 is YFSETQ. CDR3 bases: TGCGCCAGCAGCGAGGGGGTGGCCTACAATGAGCAGTTCTTC. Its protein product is CASSEGVAYNEQFF.

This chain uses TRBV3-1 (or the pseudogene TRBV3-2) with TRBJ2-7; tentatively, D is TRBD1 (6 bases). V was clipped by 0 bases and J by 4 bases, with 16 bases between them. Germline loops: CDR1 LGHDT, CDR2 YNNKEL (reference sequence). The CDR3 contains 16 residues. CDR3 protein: CASSQDVGRGRYEQYF. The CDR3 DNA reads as TGTGCCAGCAGCCAAGATGTTGGCAGGGGACGGTACGAGCAGTACTTC.